This record looks at one T cell receptor (beta chain) sequence and its context. Its target is not known. The data are from a study of T cells in narcolepsy. About the study: Donors had narcolepsy type 1 or type 2, or were healthy controls.

Whole-study results and caveats: Healthy controls reportedly lacked the autoreactive clonotypes serially found in patients' blood. Same-patient CSF and blood CD4+ T cell clonotypes included HCRT-specific and TRIB2-specific autoreactive ones. In some patient and control memory CD4+ samples, autoreactive clones were absent.

This table comes from immunoSEQ multiplex PCR, and its TCRdb copy is limited to in-frame clones, with some not included. The sample consists of about 25,000 clones, approximately 80% of them appearing once. Losses at the gene ends were 6 bases for V and 5 bases for J; bases not matched to a gene: 10. CDR3 length: 16 amino acids. The V gene's germline CDR1 is SGHAT and CDR2 FQNNGV. The chain uses TRBV11-2 and TRBJ2-5; TRBD2 agrees at 12 bases. The receptor was isolated from a human donor with narcolepsy. What was sequenced was CD45RA- memory CD4+ T cells from PBMCs. CDR3 in amino acids: CASSFLAGGPKETQYF. The CDR3 region has the DNA TGTGCCAGCAGTTTTCTAGCGGGAGGGCCAAAGGAGACCCAGTACTTC.